This T cell receptor (beta chain) stems from a study of T cells expressing NK-cell markers. Study in general: From sorted CD3+CD56+NKG2C+, CD3+CD56+NKG2C- and CD3+CD56-NKG2C+ T cells came the TCR beta repertoires. General study points: Dominance of the CD3+CD56-NKG2C+ fraction by these clonotypes also held in a handful of donors.

About this clonotype itself: Its antigen remains unknown.

The CDR3 totals 16 residues. CDR1 is MNHNS and CDR2 is SASEGT in the germline V gene. From the 5' RACE reads, TCRdb lists one entry per CDR3 protein and no DNA. This sample's clone table lists about 440,000 distinct CDR3 sequences. This TCR came from a woman between 18 and 75 years old in good health. Sequenced input: blood T cells: a sorted CD56 or NKG2C T cell subset, CD4+ or CD8+ T cells, or bulk PBMC T cells (not recorded which). The chain combines TRBV6-1 with TRBJ2-3; checking the TCRdb D call of TRBD1 is not possible without DNA. CDR3: CASTHGGGLDSDTQYF.